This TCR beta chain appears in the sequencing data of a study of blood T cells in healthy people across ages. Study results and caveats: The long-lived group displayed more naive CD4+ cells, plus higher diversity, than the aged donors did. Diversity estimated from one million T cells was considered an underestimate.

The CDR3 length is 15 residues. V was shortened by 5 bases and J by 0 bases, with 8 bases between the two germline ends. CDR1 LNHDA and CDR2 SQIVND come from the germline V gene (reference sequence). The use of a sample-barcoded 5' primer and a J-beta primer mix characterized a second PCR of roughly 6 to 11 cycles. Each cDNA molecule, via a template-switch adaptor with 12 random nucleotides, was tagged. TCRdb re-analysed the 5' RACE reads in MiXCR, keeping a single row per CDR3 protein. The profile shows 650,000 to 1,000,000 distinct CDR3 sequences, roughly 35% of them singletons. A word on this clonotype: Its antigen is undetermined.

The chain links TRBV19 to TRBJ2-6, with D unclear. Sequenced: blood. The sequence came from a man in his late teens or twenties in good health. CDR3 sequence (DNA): TGTGCCAGTAGTCCTGTGAACTCTGGGGCCAACGTCCTGACTTTC. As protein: CASSPVNSGANVLTF.